Below are 5 T cell receptor beta chains sequenced from a single sample in a study of T cell responses to AZD1222 COVID-19 vaccine. Measured with immunoSEQ multiplex PCR; TCRdb has only the in-frame clones, and not every one. Among about 150,000 clones, 90% to 95% were seen once, and the ten largest hold approximately 5.3%. Material: peripheral blood, obtained on day 0 of AZD1222 vaccination. The receptors here all came from an adult in good health.

The chain recombines TRBV19 with TRBJ1-2; D gene unclear. Germline V CDR1 and CDR2: LNHDA, SQIVND (reference sequence). This CDR3 contains 14 residues. V was shortened by 5 bases and J by 6 bases, with 16 bases between the two germline ends. The CDR3 nucleotides read TGTGCCAGTAGTCCTAGTCCATGGTCGGATGGCTACACCTTC. It encodes CASSPSPWSDGYTF.

This CDR3 is CASMYGNSRDHNEQFF. CDR3 coding DNA: TGTGCCAGCATGTACGGGAACAGCCGAGACCACAATGAGCAGTTCTTC. The chain carries TRBV21-1 and TRBJ2-1; the listed D gene, TRBD2, was not tested against the DNA. TRBV21-1 constitutes a pseudogene. The CDR3 length is 16 residues.

This clone was counted a single time. V usage is TRBV19 and J usage is TRBJ2-1, with D perhaps TRBD2 (6 bases). Trimming stripped 3 bases from V and 5 bases from J, with 14 bases between. Germline V lookup: CDR1 LNHDA, CDR2 SQIVND (reference sequence). This CDR3 is built from 15 residues. The CDR3 bases are TGTGCCAGTAGTATCTGGAAGACGGGGGACAATGAGCAGTTCTTC. This gives the protein CASSIWKTGDNEQFF.

This rearrangement joins TRBV19 to TRBJ1-1; D is unresolved. V was trimmed by 3 bases and J by 1 base, leaving 12 bases between them. Germline values: CDR1 LNHDA, CDR2 SQIVND (reference sequence). The CDR3 totals 15 residues. This CDR3 reads CASSMFGFENTEAFF. CDR3 sequence (DNA): TGTGCCAGTAGTATGTTTGGGTTTGAGAACACTGAAGCTTTCTTT.

The chain carries TRBV30 and TRBJ1-1; a weak D match, TRBD1 (5 bases). Germline lookup yields CDR1 GTSNPN and CDR2 SVGIG (reference sequence). The length of the CDR3 is 12 residues. With 3 bases removed from V and 11 bases from J, the gap between germline ends came to 16 bases. For the CDR3, the DNA is TGTGCCTGGAGACCGGGACCGGGTCGGGCTTTCTTT. It encodes CAWRPGPGRAFF.